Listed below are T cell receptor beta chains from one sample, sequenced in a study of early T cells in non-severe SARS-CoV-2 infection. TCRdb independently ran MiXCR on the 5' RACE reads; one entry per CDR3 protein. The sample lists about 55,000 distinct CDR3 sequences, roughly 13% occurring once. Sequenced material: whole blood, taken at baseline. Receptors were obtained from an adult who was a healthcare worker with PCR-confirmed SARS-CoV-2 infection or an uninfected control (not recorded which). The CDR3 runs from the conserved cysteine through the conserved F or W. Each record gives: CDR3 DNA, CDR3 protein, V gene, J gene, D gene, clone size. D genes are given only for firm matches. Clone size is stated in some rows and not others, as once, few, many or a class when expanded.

TGCAGCGTTGAAGGGTCGTGGCGGGAGGGCGAATCATTCTCCTACAATGAGCAGTTCTTC	CSVEGSWREGESFSYNEQFF	TRBV29-1	TRBJ2-1	TRBD2	many
TGTGCCAGCAGTTTAGCACGGACAGGGGAACGAAGGGAGCTGTTTTTT	CASSLARTGERRELFF	TRBV12-3/TRBV12-4	TRBJ2-2	TRBD1	many
TGCAGTGCCCCGGCGTATATAGGCTACAATGAGCAGTTCTTC	CSAPAYIGYNEQFF	TRBV20-1	TRBJ2-1	NA	many
TGTGCCAGCCTCGGGGCAAACCAGGGATATGAAAAACTGTTTTTT	CASLGANQGYEKLFF	TRBV7-9	TRBJ1-4	NA	few
TGTGCCAGCAGTTTTGGACACGAGCAGTACTTC	CASSFGHEQYF	TRBV27	TRBJ2-7	NA	few
TGTGCTAGTGGTTTCGCCTGGAGCGCAAGAAGCTTCGGAGAAGAGACCCAGTACTTC	CASGFAWSARSFGEETQYF	TRBV12-5	TRBJ2-5	NA	NA
TGTGCCAGCAGTCATTCGGGGAGGCTGACCTACGAGCAGTACTTC	CASSHSGRLTYEQYF	TRBV28	TRBJ2-7	NA	few
TGTGCCAGCAGTTATCCCTCCGGGACAGGGTTCTACGAGCAGTACTTC	CASSYPSGTGFYEQYF	TRBV28	TRBJ2-7	TRBD1	NA
TGTGCCAGCAGCCAACTGGACAGGGTGGAAACTGAAGCTTTCTTT	CASSQLDRVETEAFF	TRBV14	TRBJ1-1	TRBD1	NA
TGTGCCAGCAGCGCTCCGTCAGGGGGTGAAAAACTGTTTTTT	CASSAPSGGEKLFF	TRBV9	TRBJ1-4	TRBD1	few
TGTGCCAGCAGCTTAGGACAGGGGGGTTCCCAAGAGACCCAGTACTTC	CASSLGQGGSQETQYF	TRBV7-2	TRBJ2-5	TRBD1	NA
TGTGCCATTAAAGGGGCTAGCGGGAGCACAGATACGCAGTATTTT	CAIKGASGSTDTQYF	TRBV2	TRBJ2-3	TRBD2	NA
TGTGCCAGCAGCTTTAGACAGGCCTACGAGCAGTACTTC	CASSFRQAYEQYF	TRBV5-6	TRBJ2-7	NA	NA
TGTGCCAGCAGTGGACAGGGCTATGGCTACACCTTC	CASSGQGYGYTF	TRBV2	TRBJ1-2	TRBD1	few
TGTGCCAGCAGCTCGGGGACAGAGTACACCGGGGAGCTGTTTTTT	CASSSGTEYTGELFF	TRBV7-9	TRBJ2-2	TRBD1	many
TGCAGCGTTGAGTTGTCTCCCGGAGTCTATGGCTACACCTTC	CSVELSPGVYGYTF	TRBV29-1	TRBJ1-2	NA	few
TGTGCCAGCAGTTTATTAAGTTCCGGGAACACTGAAGCTTTCTTT	CASSLLSSGNTEAFF	TRBV28	TRBJ1-1	NA	few
TGTGCCAGCAGCCCCGCCCCCGGTCGGGCCAACGTCCTGACTTTC	CASSPAPGRANVLTF	TRBV7-2	TRBJ2-6	NA	few
TGTGCCAGTAGTACGCACAGGGGAGGCGAGCAGTACTTC	CASSTHRGGEQYF	TRBV19	TRBJ2-7	NA	NA
TGCAGCGTCAGGACAGCCTTCCACACCGGGGAGCTGTTTTTT	CSVRTAFHTGELFF	TRBV29-1	TRBJ2-2	NA	few
NA	CASSSSGQGNADTQYF	TRBV28	TRBJ2-3	NA	medium-sized
TGTGCCAGCAGTGAAGCCGGACAGTCTTATCAGCCCCAGCATTTT	CASSEAGQSYQPQHF	TRBV2	TRBJ1-5	NA	NA
TGTGCCAGCAGCCTACTGGACAGGCGCGGCTACACCTTC	CASSLLDRRGYTF	TRBV3-1	TRBJ1-2	TRBD1	once
TGTGCCAGCAGTTTGGTTGTCGCAGGATTGAACACTGAAGCTTTCTTT	CASSLVVAGLNTEAFF	TRBV28	TRBJ1-1	NA	NA
TGTGCCAGCAGCTTAGGAGGCCTCCAAGAGACCCAGTACTTC	CASSLGGLQETQYF	TRBV7-2	TRBJ2-5	NA	many
TGTGCCAGCAGTTTGGTTCCTCGGGAAAAACTGTTTTTT	CASSLVPREKLFF	TRBV12-3/TRBV12-4	TRBJ1-4	NA	few
TGTGCCAGCAGCCCCACTCGGACTAGCGGGAGAATAGGTGAGCAGTTCTTC	CASSPTRTSGRIGEQFF	TRBV6-2/TRBV6-3	TRBJ2-1	TRBD2	few
TGTGCCAGCAGCCAAGGACAGGGAGCCTACGAGCAGTACTTC	CASSQGQGAYEQYF	TRBV14	TRBJ2-7	TRBD1	NA
TGTGCCAGCAGCGTAGAATCGGAAGAGACCCAGTACTTC	CASSVESEETQYF	TRBV9	TRBJ2-5	NA	NA
TGTGCCAGCAGCCAAGGAGGACTCAGCTCCTACGAGCAGTACTTC	CASSQGGLSSYEQYF	TRBV7-6	TRBJ2-7	NA	many
TGTGCCAGCAGCCGGACGACAGGTTCACCCCTCCACTTT	CASSRTTGSPLHF	TRBV5-5	TRBJ1-6	NA	many
TGTGCCAGCAGGTCACAGGGCTCCTACGAGCAGTACTTC	CASRSQGSYEQYF	TRBV2	TRBJ2-7	NA	few
TGTGCCAGCAGTGATCGGTCCTCCAATCAGCCCCAGCATTTT	CASSDRSSNQPQHF	TRBV6-1	TRBJ1-5	NA	NA
TGTGCCGTCCGGGTGATATACGAGCAGTACTTC	CAVRVIYEQYF	TRBV2	TRBJ2-7	NA	few
TGTGCCAGCAGCTCCACCAGGGCCTCTGGAAACACCATATATTTT	CASSSTRASGNTIYF	TRBV7-2	TRBJ1-3	NA	few
TGTGCCAGCAGCTTAACCAGGAACACCGGGGAGCTGTTTTTT	CASSLTRNTGELFF	TRBV7-3	TRBJ2-2	NA	many
TGTGCCAGCAGCCGGGACAGGGGGCTCGCCTACAATGAGCAGTTCTTC	CASSRDRGLAYNEQFF	TRBV6-5	TRBJ2-1	TRBD1	many
TGTGCCAGCGGGATATCCGCTGAAGCTTTCTTT	CASGISAEAFF	TRBV5-6	TRBJ1-1	NA	NA
TGTGCCAGCAGTGAAGGCCAGACCCAGCATTTT	CASSEGQTQHF	TRBV6-1	TRBJ1-5	NA	few
TGTGCCAGCACCGTGGCAAATGAGCAGTTCTTC	CASTVANEQFF	TRBV6-6	TRBJ2-1	NA	NA
TGTGCCACCAGGACTAGCGGGAGAGGGGACACCGGGGAGCTGTTTTTT	CATRTSGRGDTGELFF	TRBV24-1	TRBJ2-2	TRBD2	few
TGTGCCAGCAGCCGGGATGAGCAGTTCTTC	CASSRDEQFF	TRBV28	TRBJ2-1	NA	many
TGTGCCAGCAGCCAAGATCCGTTAGGGCCTTTTCTATACGAGCAGTACTTC	CASSQDPLGPFLYEQYF	TRBV14	TRBJ2-7	NA	many
TGTGCCAGCAGCCCGTGGGACAGGGAGGCTTTCTTT	CASSPWDREAFF	TRBV7-9	TRBJ1-1	TRBD1	few
TGTGCCAGCAGCCCGAATTACCGGGACAGGGGCGAAATTGGGACCGGGGAGCTGTTTTTT	CASSPNYRDRGEIGTGELFF	TRBV7-3	TRBJ2-2	TRBD1	NA
TGCAGTGCTACCCCCGACCGGCGACCTTACGAGCAGTACTTC	CSATPDRRPYEQYF	TRBV20-1	TRBJ2-7	NA	many
TGTGCCAGCAGCTCCTCCCCAGCCTTGAACACTGAAGCTTTCTTT	CASSSSPALNTEAFF	TRBV7-2	TRBJ1-1	NA	NA
TGCAGCGTTCGACCAGGGGGAGAGACCCAGTACTTC	CSVRPGGETQYF	TRBV29-1	TRBJ2-5	TRBD1	many
TGTGCCAGTAGTATAGGGACAGCTAGCAATCAGCCCCAGCATTTT	CASSIGTASNQPQHF	TRBV19	TRBJ1-5	NA	few
TGTGCCAGCTACTCTGACTCGGAAAAACTGTTTTTT	CASYSDSEKLFF	TRBV7-9	TRBJ1-4	NA	NA